A selection of T cell receptor beta chains follows, all from one sample in a study of response to subunit inactivated influenza vaccine. Each CDR3 protein gets one entry after TCRdb re-called the RT-PCR reads with MiXCR. The sample has about 620,000 distinct CDR3 sequences; 10% to 15% are singletons. The source material was PBMCs from blood, sampled on the day of vaccination. Every receptor here comes from a man aged 45-65 years who received an inactivated influenza vaccine. Both conserved end residues are part of each CDR3. Each record gives: V gene, clone size, J gene, D gene, CDR3 DNA, CDR3 protein. The D gene is left open where the match is weak. Rows give clone size only sometimes, using once, few, many, or a class for an expanded clone.

TRBV29-1,many,TRBJ2-4,TRBD1,TGCAGCGTTGAAGGAAGGCAGGGGGCTTCCAAAAACATTCAGTACTTC,CSVEGRQGASKNIQYF
TRBV20-1,-,TRBJ2-3,-,TGCAGTGCTAGAGTACTGGGGGGCGGGTCAGATACGCAGTATTTT,CSARVLGGGSDTQYF
TRBV12-3/TRBV12-4,-,TRBJ2-7,TRBD1,TGTGCCAGCAAGCCAGCCCTCCGAAGACAGGGGGACACCTACGAGCAGTACTTC,CASKPALRRQGDTYEQYF
TRBV5-5,many,TRBJ2-7,-,TGTGCCAGCAGCTTGTATTCGGAGACCTACGAGCAGTACTTC,CASSLYSETYEQYF
TRBV28,-,TRBJ2-3,-,TGTGCCAGCAGTTCCCTTATAACTGGAGATACGCAGTATTTT,CASSSLITGDTQYF
TRBV10-3,many,TRBJ2-2,-,TGTGCCATCAGTGAGGTCGGGGGAGCGAACACCGGGGAGCTGTTTTTT,CAISEVGGANTGELFF
TRBV10-3,many,TRBJ2-4,-,TGTGCCATCCGTCGGGAAGCCAAAAACATTCAGTACTTC,CAIRREAKNIQYF
TRBV27,-,TRBJ2-7,-,-,CASSTSRLAGGRYEQYF
TRBV18,many,TRBJ2-5,-,TGTGCCAGCTCACCACTGCGGTCTGACGAGACCCAGTACTTC,CASSPLRSDETQYF
TRBV20-1,few,TRBJ2-7,TRBD1,TGCAGTGCTAGAGGGACAGGGGGCGGCGAGCAGTACTTC,CSARGTGGGEQYF
TRBV6-2/TRBV6-3,-,TRBJ2-3,-,TGTGCCAGCAGTTCCGTTTCGGAGACAGATACGCAGTATTTT,CASSSVSETDTQYF
TRBV7-8,many,TRBJ1-3,TRBD1,TGTGCCAGCAGCACTCGGGACAGGCGTTCGAACACCATATATTTT,CASSTRDRRSNTIYF
TRBV25-1,few,TRBJ2-7,TRBD2,TGTGCCAGCAGTGGCGGGACTAGCGGGCCCTCCTACGAGCAGTACTTC,CASSGGTSGPSYEQYF
TRBV20-1,few,TRBJ2-3,-,TGCAGTGCTAGGGGCGGACCCCGCACAGATACGCAGTATTTT,CSARGGPRTDTQYF
TRBV2,few,TRBJ2-1,-,TGTGCCAGCAGTCCCTACGTAAGCGTGACTGACAATGAGCAGTTCTTC,CASSPYVSVTDNEQFF
TRBV24-1,many,TRBJ2-7,-,TGTGCCACCCGGGGATACGAGCAGTACTTC,CATRGYEQYF
TRBV5-4,-,TRBJ1-4,-,TGTGCCAGCAGCTTGGACGCTCAGGGAAAACTGTTTTTT,CASSLDAQGKLFF
TRBV7-6,few,TRBJ2-2,TRBD1,TGTGCCAGCAGCTTATCTGGGACAGGGAGGACCGGGGAGCTGTTTTTT,CASSLSGTGRTGELFF
TRBV4-3,many,TRBJ2-1,TRBD2,TGCGCCAGCAGCCCAAACCGACTAGCGGGGCGGGAAGCCTTGCAGTTCTTC,CASSPNRLAGREALQFF
TRBV15,many,TRBJ2-1,-,TGTGCCACCAGCAGAGACCCAGGGGTAAATGAGCAGTTCTTC,CATSRDPGVNEQFF
TRBV5-1,many,TRBJ1-1,-,TGTGCCAGCAGTTTAAGTGGAACAAACACTGAAGCTTTCTTT,CASSLSGTNTEAFF
TRBV25-1,few,TRBJ2-1,-,TGTGCCAGCAGTTCGGCCAATTGGAATGAGCAGTTCTTC,CASSSANWNEQFF
TRBV12-3/TRBV12-4,few,TRBJ2-5,-,TGTGCCAGCAGTTTACCCCCCGGGGGCCGAGAGACCCAGTACTTC,CASSLPPGGRETQYF